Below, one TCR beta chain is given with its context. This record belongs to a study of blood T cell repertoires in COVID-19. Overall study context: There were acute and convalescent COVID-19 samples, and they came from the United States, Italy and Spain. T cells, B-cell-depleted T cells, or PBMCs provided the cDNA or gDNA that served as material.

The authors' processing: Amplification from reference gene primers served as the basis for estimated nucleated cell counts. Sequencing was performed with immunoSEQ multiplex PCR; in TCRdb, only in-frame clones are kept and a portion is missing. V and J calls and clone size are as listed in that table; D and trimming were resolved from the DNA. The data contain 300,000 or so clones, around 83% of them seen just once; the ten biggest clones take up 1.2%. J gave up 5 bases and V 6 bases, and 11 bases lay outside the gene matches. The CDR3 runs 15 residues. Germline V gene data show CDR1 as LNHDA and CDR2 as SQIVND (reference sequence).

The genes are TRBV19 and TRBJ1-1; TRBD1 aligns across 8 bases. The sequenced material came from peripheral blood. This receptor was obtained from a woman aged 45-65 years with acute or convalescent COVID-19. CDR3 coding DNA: TGTGCCAGTAGACTGACAGGGGTTTTGGCTACTGAAGCTTTCTTT. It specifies CASRLTGVLATEAFF.